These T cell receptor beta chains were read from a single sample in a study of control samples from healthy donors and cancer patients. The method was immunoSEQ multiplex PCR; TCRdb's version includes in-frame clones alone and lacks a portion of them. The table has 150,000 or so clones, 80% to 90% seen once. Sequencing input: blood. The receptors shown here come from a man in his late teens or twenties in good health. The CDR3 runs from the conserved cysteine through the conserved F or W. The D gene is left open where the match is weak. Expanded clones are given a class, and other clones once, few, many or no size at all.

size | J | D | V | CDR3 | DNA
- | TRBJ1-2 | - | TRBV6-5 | CASRGPGGNYGYTF | TGTGCCAGCAGAGGACCCGGAGGGAACTATGGCTACACCTTC
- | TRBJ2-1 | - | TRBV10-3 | CAIRRVGQSDGGQFF | TGTGCCATCCGCAGGGTGGGGCAGTCCGACGGGGGGCAGTTCTTC
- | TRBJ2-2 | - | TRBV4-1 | CASSQVEGGDTGELFF | TGCGCCAGCAGCCAAGTTGAGGGGGGCGACACCGGGGAGCTGTTTTTT
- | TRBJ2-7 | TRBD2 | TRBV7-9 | CASTSGTSGYEQYF | TGTGCCAGCACCTCAGGGACTAGCGGGTACGAGCAGTACTTC
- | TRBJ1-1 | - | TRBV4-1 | CASSQDLGRVPTEAFF | TGCGCCAGCAGCCAAGATCTCGGCAGGGTTCCCACTGAAGCTTTCTTT
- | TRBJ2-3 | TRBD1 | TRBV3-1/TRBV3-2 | CASSPRQGGTTDTQYF | TGTGCCAGCAGCCCACGACAGGGGGGAACCACAGATACGCAGTATTTT
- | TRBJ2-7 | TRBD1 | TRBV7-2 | CASSLIGQGSPYEQYF | TGTGCCAGCAGCCTGATCGGACAGGGATCCCCCTACGAGCAGTACTTC
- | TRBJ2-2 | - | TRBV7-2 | CASSTVRASTGELFF | TGTGCCAGCAGCACCGTGCGGGCGAGCACCGGGGAGCTGTTTTTT
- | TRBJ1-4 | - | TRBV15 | CATSSRDTEKLFF | TGTGCCACCAGCAGTCGTGACACTGAAAAACTGTTTTTT
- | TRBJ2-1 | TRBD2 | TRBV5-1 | CASSLVASGGGYTHEQFF | TGCGCCAGCAGCTTGGTGGCTAGCGGGGGGGGTTATACCCATGAGCAGTTCTTC
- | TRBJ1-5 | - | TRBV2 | CASSSGTVGNQPQHF | TGTGCCAGCAGTTCCGGGACGGTCGGCAATCAGCCCCAGCATTTT
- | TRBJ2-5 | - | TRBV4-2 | CASSQVTGRGETQYF | TGTGCCAGCAGCCAAGTGACAGGGAGGGGAGAGACCCAGTACTTC
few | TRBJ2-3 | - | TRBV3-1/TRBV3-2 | CASSQGLIWAGTDTQYF | TGTGCCAGCAGCCAAGGACTTATCTGGGCTGGCACAGATACGCAGTATTTT
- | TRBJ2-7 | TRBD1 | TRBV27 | CASSLRPGQGAYEQYF | TGTGCCAGCAGTTTACGACCGGGACAGGGGGCCTACGAGCAGTACTTC
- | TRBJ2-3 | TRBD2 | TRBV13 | CASSTDRGGTDTQYF | TGTGCCAGCAGCACAGACCGGGGGGGTACAGATACGCAGTATTTT
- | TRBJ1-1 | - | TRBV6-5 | CASGRALVNTEAFF | TGTGCCAGCGGTCGCGCCCTCGTGAACACTGAAGCTTTCTTT
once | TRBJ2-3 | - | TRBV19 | CASSIGRDTQYF | TGTGCCAGTAGTATTGGGCGTGATACGCAGTATTTT
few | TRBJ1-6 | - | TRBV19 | CASSSPPAVLHSPLHF | TGTGCCAGTAGTTCCCCTCCCGCGGTCTTGCATTCACCCCTCCACTTT
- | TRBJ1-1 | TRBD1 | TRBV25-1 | CASTGPGTVSTEAFF | TGTGCCAGCACCGGACCCGGGACAGTAAGCACTGAAGCTTTCTTT
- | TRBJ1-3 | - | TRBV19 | CASTTPVEGPLSSGNTIYF | TGTGCCAGTACCACCCCGGTAGAAGGGCCGTTGAGCTCTGGAAACACCATATATTTT
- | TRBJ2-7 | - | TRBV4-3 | CASSQSTQGYEQYF | TGCGCCAGCAGCCAGAGTACACAGGGCTACGAGCAGTACTTC
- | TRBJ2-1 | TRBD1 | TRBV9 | CASSNPDRVSEQFF | TGTGCCAGCAGCAATCCGGACAGGGTCAGTGAGCAGTTCTTC
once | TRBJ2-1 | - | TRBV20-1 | CSASRDRSYNEQFF | TGCAGTGCTAGTCGGGACCGATCCTACAATGAGCAGTTCTTC
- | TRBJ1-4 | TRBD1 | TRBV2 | CASSETRTGGNEKLFF | TGTGCCAGCAGTGAAACTCGGACAGGGGGTAATGAAAAACTGTTTTTT
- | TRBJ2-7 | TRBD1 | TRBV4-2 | CASSQVGQGLGEQYF | TGTGCCAGCAGCCAAGTAGGACAGGGGCTGGGAGAGCAGTACTTC
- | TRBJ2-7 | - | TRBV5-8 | CASSLVGTYYEQYF | TGTGCCAGCAGCTTGGTGGGGACATACTACGAGCAGTACTTC
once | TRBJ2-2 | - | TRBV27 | CASSFSGELFF | TGTGCCAGCAGTTTTTCCGGGGAGCTGTTTTTT
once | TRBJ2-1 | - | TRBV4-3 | CASSQDFGGKYNEQFF | TGCGCCAGCAGCCAAGATTTCGGGGGAAAGTACAATGAGCAGTTCTTC
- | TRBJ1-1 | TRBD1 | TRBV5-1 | CASSLTGLSDTEAFF | TGCGCCAGCAGCCTGACAGGGTTGTCGGACACTGAAGCTTTCTTT
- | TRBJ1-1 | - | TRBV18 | CASSPGGNTEAFF | TGTGCCAGCTCACCAGGAGGAAACACTGAAGCTTTCTTT
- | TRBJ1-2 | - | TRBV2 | CASSGVNSRERYTF | TGTGCCAGCAGTGGGGTGAATAGCAGGGAGCGCTACACCTTC
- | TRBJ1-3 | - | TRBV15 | CATSRDHGSSGNTIYF | TGTGCCACCAGCAGAGATCATGGCAGCTCTGGAAACACCATATATTTT
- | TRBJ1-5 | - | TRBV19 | CASSIGGYGNQPQHF | TGTGCCAGTAGTATCGGGGGGTACGGCAATCAGCCCCAGCATTTT
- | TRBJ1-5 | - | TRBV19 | CASSGRADQPQHF | TGTGCCAGTTCCGGGAGGGCCGATCAGCCCCAGCATTTT
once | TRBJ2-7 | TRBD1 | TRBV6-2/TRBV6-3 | CASSLRTGAYEQYF | TGTGCCAGCAGTCTTAGGACAGGCGCCTACGAGCAGTACTTC
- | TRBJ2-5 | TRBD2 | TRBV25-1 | CASSFSGGHQETQYF | TGTGCCAGCAGCTTTAGCGGGGGGCACCAAGAGACCCAGTACTTC
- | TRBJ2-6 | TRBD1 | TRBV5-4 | CASSHTGVGANVLTF | TGTGCCAGCAGCCACACAGGGGTCGGGGCCAACGTCCTGACTTTC
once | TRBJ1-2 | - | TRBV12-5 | CASGLTGTNYGYTF | TGTGCTAGTGGTTTGACGGGGACCAACTATGGCTACACCTTC
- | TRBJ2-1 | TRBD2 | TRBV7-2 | CASSGGGGASYNEQFF | TGTGCCAGCAGCGGTGGCGGGGGGGCCTCCTACAATGAGCAGTTCTTC
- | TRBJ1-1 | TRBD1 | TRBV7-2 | CASSWGQGHTEAFF | TGTGCCAGCAGCTGGGGACAGGGCCACACTGAAGCTTTCTTT
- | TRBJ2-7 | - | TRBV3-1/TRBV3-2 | CASSRGQTYEQYF | TGTGCCAGCAGCCGAGGACAGACCTACGAGCAGTACTTC
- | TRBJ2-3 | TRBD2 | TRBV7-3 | CASSLTSGGASDTQYF | TGTGCCAGCAGCTTGACTAGCGGGGGGGCTTCAGATACGCAGTATTTT
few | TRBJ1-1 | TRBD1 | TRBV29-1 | CSVVQGDVEAFF | TGCAGCGTTGTACAGGGGGATGTTGAAGCTTTCTTT
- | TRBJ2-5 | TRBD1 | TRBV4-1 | CASSQARGETQYF | TGCGCCAGCAGCCAAGCCAGGGGGGAGACCCAGTACTTC
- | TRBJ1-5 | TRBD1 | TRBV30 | CAWSGTGKSNQPQHF | TGTGCCTGGAGCGGGACAGGGAAAAGCAATCAGCCCCAGCATTTT
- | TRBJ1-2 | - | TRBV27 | CASSPALGRVQGTYGYTF | TGTGCCAGCAGTCCGGCCTTGGGACGCGTGCAGGGGACCTATGGCTACACCTTC